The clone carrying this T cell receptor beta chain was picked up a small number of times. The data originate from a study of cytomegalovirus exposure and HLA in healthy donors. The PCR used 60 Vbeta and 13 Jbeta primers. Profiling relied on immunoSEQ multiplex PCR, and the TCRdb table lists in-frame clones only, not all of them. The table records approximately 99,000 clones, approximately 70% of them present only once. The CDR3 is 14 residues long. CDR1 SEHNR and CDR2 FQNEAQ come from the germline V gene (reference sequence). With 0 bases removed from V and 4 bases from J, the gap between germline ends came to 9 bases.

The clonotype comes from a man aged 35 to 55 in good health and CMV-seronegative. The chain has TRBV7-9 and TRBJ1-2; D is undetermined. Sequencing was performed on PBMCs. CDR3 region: CASSLAIATYGYTF. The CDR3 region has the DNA TGTGCCAGCAGCTTAGCGATAGCTACCTATGGCTACACCTTC.